This is a list of T cell receptor beta chains from one sample in a study of early T cells in non-severe SARS-CoV-2 infection. TCRdb re-derived calls from the 5' RACE reads in MiXCR, one entry per CDR3 protein. The profile shows approximately 70,000 distinct CDR3 sequences, roughly an eighth of them singletons. Material: whole blood. Source of these receptors: an adult who was a healthcare worker with PCR-confirmed SARS-CoV-2 infection or an uninfected control (not recorded which). Each CDR3 is given with its conserved first and last residue. A D gene is named only where the DNA matches it firmly. Size tells how often a clone was seen (once, few, many) or the class of an expanded clone, and some rows leave it out.

v_call	j_call	d_call	clone_size	cdr3_aa	cdr3_nt
TRBV20-1	TRBJ1-4	.	many	CSASGQESEKLFF	TGCAGTGCTAGCGGGCAGGAGAGTGAAAAACTGTTTTTT
TRBV27	TRBJ2-2	.	many	CASKVGAGELFF	TGTGCCAGCAAAGTAGGAGCCGGGGAGCTGTTTTTT
TRBV20-1	TRBJ2-7	TRBD1	.	CSARSTGVFSKYEQYF	TGCAGTGCTAGGTCGACAGGGGTCTTCTCTAAGTACGAGCAGTACTTC
TRBV20-1	TRBJ2-5	.	.	CSADKGHRFGTQYF	TGCAGTGCTGATAAGGGACATCGGTTCGGGACCCAGTACTTC
TRBV7-8	TRBJ1-1	.	few	CASSLVGRGRKNTEAFF	TGTGCCAGCAGCTTAGTGGGTCGGGGCAGGAAGAACACTGAAGCTTTCTTT
TRBV6-5	TRBJ2-3	.	many	CASTSTGRGSTDTQYF	TGTGCCAGCACCTCTACGGGCCGGGGTAGCACAGATACGCAGTATTTT
TRBV27	TRBJ2-7	.	many	CASSFLSSIYEQYF	TGTGCCAGCAGTTTTCTCAGCAGTATCTACGAGCAGTACTTC
TRBV29-1	TRBJ2-5	.	.	CSALSEQETQYF	TGCAGCGCCCTAAGCGAGCAAGAGACCCAGTACTTC
TRBV12-3/TRBV12-4	TRBJ1-2	.	.	CASSLRLAGLWSLNYGYTF	TGTGCCAGCAGTTTAAGACTGGCTGGGTTGTGGTCCCTCAACTATGGCTACACCTTC
TRBV27	TRBJ2-2	.	many	CASSWGGVITGELFF	TGTGCCAGCAGTTGGGGGGGCGTTATCACCGGGGAGCTGTTTTTT
TRBV28	TRBJ1-2	.	.	CASSLMQGGDGYTF	TGTGCCAGCAGTTTAATGCAGGGAGGAGATGGCTACACCTTC
TRBV11-2	TRBJ2-1	.	many	CASSVDGSSYNEQFF	TGTGCCAGCAGCGTTGACGGAAGCTCCTACAATGAGCAGTTCTTC
TRBV5-5	TRBJ1-5	.	many	CASSFGGFGSQPQHF	TGTGCCAGCAGCTTTGGGGGGTTTGGTAGTCAGCCCCAGCATTTT
TRBV11-2	TRBJ2-1	.	many	CASSLGALAGATNEQFF	TGTGCCAGCAGCTTAGGGGCTCTCGCGGGGGCCACGAATGAGCAGTTCTTC
TRBV7-2	TRBJ2-7	.	many	CASSVFRGAGQYF	TGTGCCAGCAGCGTATTTAGGGGGGCCGGACAGTACTTC
TRBV28	TRBJ1-5	.	.	CASRTPDGAEPQHF	TGTGCCAGCAGGACACCGGACGGTGCAGAGCCCCAGCATTTT
TRBV29-1	TRBJ1-1	.	.	CSGLAGSSTEAFF	TGCAGCGGCCTGGCGGGGTCGAGCACTGAAGCTTTCTTT
TRBV20-1	TRBJ2-1	TRBD2	many	CSARGLAGEANEQFF	TGCAGTGCTAGAGGACTAGCGGGAGAGGCTAATGAGCAGTTCTTC
TRBV28	TRBJ1-6	TRBD1	once	CASSFWDRVHSPLHF	TGTGCCAGCAGTTTCTGGGACAGGGTTCATTCACCCCTCCACTTT